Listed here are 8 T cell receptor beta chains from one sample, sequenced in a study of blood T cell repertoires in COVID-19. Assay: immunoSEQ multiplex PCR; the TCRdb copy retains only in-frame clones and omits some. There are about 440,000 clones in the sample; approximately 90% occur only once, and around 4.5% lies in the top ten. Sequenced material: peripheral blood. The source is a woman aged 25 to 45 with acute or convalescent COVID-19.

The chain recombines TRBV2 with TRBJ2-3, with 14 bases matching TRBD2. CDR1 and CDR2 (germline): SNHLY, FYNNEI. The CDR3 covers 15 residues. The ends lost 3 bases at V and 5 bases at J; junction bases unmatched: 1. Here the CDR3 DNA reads TGTGCCAGCAGTGACGGACTAGCGGGGGGAGATACGCAGTATTTT. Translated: CASSDGLAGGDTQYF.

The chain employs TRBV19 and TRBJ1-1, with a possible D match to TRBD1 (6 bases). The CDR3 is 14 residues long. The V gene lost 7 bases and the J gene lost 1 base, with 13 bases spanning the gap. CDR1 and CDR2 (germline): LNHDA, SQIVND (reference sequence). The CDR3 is CASTLVGQNTEAFF. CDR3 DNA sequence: TGTGCCAGTACCCTTGTGGGACAGAACACTGAAGCTTTCTTT.

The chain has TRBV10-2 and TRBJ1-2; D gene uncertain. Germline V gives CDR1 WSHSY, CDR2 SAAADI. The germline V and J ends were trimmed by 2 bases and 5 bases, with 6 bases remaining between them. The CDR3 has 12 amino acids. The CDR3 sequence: CASSEGRYGYTF. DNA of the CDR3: TGCGCCAGCAGTGAGGGGAGATATGGCTACACCTTC.

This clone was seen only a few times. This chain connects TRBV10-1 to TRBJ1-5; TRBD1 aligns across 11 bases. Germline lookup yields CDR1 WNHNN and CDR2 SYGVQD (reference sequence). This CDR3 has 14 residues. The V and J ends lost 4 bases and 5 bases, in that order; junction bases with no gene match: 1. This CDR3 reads CASSGTGGYQPQHF. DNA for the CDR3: TGCGCCAGCAGTGGGACAGGGGGCTATCAGCCCCAGCATTTT.

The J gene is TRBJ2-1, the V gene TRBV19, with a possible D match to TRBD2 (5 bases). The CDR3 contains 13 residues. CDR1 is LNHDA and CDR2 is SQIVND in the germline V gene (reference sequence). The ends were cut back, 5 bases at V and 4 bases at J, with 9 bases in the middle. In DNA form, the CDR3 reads TGTGCCAGTAGTGAGGGTTCGTACAATGAGCAGTTCTTC. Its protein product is CASSEGSYNEQFF.

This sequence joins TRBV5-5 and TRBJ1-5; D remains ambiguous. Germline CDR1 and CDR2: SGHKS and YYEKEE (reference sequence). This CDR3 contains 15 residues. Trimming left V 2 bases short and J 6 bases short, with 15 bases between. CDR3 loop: CASSLEGDSGQPQHF. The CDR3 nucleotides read TGTGCCAGCAGCTTAGAGGGAGATTCGGGTCAGCCCCAGCATTTT.

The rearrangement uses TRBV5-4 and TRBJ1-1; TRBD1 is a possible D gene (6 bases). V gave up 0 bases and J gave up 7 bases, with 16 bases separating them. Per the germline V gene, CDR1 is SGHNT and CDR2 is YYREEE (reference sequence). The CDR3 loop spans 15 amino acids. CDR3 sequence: CASSLVIGTQDEAFF. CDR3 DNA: TGTGCCAGCAGCTTGGTCATAGGGACACAAGATGAAGCTTTCTTT.

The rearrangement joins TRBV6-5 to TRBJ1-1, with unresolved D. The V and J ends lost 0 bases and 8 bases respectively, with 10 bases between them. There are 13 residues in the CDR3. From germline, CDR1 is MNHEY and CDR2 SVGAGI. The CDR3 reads CASSYSMAREAFF. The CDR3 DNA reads TGTGCCAGCAGTTACTCGATGGCGCGGGAAGCTTTCTTT.